This T cell receptor (beta chain) was retrieved from a study of T-cell reconstitution after alpha-beta-depleted transplantation in children. Study-wide points: Several hundred rapidly expanded clones from non-depleted graft cells reportedly supplied alpha-beta T cells about two months post-transplant. Newly made T cells mostly supplied T-cell counts and diversity one year after transplant.

A library of TCRbeta sequences, prepared with unique molecular identifiers, was generated. TCRdb used MiXCR to reprocess the PCR reads, holding one entry per CDR3 protein. This sample has approximately 630,000 distinct CDR3 sequences, with 10% to 15% found just once. V lost 5 bases to trimming and J lost 0 bases; unmatched junction nucleotides: 2. This CDR3 has 14 residues. Ten or more counts support this clonotype. Its target is unknown. The TCR comes from a girl aged 2 to 9 with congenital amegakaryocytic thrombocytopenia, due to receive a stem cell transplant. Source: PBMCs, taken before TCRalphabeta/CD19-depleted stem cell transplant. The chain is built from TRBV12-3 or TRBV12-4 and TRBJ2-3; 7 nucleotides align to TRBD2. CDR3 loop: CASSPGLSTDTQYF. The CDR3 nucleotides are TGTGCCAGCAGTCCGGGACTAAGCACAGATACGCAGTATTTT.